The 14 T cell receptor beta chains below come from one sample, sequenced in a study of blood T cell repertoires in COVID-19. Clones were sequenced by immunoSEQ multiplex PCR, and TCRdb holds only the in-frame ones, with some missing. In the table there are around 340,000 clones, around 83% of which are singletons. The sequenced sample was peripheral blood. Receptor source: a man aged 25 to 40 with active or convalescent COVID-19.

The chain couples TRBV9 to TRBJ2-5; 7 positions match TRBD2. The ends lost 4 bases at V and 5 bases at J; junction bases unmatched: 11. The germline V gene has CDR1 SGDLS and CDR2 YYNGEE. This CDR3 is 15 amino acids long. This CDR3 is CASSPGLKGAETQYF. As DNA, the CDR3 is TGTGCCAGCAGCCCGGGACTAAAGGGCGCCGAGACCCAGTACTTC.

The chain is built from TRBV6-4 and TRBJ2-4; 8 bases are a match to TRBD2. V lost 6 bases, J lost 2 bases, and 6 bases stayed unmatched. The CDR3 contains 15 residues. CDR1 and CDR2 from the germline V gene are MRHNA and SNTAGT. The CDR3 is CASRERGTPKNIQYF. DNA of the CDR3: TGTGCCAGCAGAGAGCGGGGGACCCCCAAAAACATTCAGTACTTC.

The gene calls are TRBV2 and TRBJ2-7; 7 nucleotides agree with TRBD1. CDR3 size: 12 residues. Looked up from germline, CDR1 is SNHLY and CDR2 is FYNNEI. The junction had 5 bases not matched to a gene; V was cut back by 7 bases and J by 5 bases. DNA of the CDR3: TGTGCCAGCACCTACACAGGGGACGAGCAGTACTTC. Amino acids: CASTYTGDEQYF. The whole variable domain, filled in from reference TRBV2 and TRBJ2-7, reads EPEVTQTPSHQVTQMGQEVILRCVPISNHLYFYWYRQILGQKVEFLVSFYNNEISEKSEIFDDQFSVERPDGSNFTLKIRSTKLEDSAMYFCASTYTGDEQYFGPGTRLTVT.

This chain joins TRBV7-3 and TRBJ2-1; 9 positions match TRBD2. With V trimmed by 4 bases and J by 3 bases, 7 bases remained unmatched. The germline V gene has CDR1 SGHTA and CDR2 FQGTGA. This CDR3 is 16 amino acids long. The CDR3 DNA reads TGTGCCAGCAGCTCCCCGCGGGAGGGCCTCTACAATGAGCAGTTCTTC. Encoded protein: CASSSPREGLYNEQFF.

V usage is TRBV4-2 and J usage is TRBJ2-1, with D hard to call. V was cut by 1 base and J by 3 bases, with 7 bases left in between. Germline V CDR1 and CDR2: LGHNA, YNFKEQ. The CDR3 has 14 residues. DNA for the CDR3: TGTGCCAGCAGCCAAGTCAGGCACTACAATGAGCAGTTCTTC. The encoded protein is CASSQVRHYNEQFF.

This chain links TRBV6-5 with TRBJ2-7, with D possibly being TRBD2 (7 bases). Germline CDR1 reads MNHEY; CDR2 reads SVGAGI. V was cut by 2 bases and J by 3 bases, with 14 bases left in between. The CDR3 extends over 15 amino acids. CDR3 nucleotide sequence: TGTGCCAGCAGTTACCGGCGGGGGCGCAACTACGAGCAGTACTTC. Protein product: CASSYRRGRNYEQYF.

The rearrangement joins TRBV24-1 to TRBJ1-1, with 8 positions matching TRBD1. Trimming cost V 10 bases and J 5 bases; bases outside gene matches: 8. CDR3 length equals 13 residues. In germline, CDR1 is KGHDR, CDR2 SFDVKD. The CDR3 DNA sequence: TGTGCCACTCGCACAGGGGGAGCGACTGAAGCTTTCTTT. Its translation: CATRTGGATEAFF.

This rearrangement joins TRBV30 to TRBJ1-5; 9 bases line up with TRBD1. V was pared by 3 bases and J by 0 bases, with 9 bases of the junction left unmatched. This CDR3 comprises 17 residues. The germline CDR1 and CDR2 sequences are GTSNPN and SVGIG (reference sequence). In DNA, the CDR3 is TGTGCCTGGAGCCCGACAGGGGGTGACTATAGCAATCAGCCCCAGCATTTT. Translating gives CAWSPTGGDYSNQPQHF.

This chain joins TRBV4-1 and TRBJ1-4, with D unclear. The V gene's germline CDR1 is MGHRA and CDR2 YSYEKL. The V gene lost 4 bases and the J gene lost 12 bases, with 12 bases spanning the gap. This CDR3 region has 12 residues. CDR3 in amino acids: CASSLPVNQLFF. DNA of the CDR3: TGCGCCAGCAGCCTACCGGTGAATCAACTGTTTTTT.

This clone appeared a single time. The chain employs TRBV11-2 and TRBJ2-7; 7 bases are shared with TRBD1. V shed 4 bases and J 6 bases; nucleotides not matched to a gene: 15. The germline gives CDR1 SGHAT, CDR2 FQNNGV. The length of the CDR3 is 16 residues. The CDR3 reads CASSSYRDRGGPEQYF. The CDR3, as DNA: TGTGCCAGCAGCTCTTACCGGGACAGAGGGGGACCCGAGCAGTACTTC. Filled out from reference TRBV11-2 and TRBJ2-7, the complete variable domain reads EAGVAQSPRYKIIEKRQSVAFWCNPISGHATLYWYQQILGQGPKLLIQFQNNGVVDDSQLPKDRFSAERLKGVDSTLKIQPAKLEDSAVYLCASSSYRDRGGPEQYFGPGTRLTVT.

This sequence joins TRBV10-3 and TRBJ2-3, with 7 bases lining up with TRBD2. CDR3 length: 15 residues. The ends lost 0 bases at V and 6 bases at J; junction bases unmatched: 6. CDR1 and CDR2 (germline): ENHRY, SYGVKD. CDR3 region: CAISESIGDYDTQYF. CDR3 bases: TGTGCCATCAGTGAGTCGATTGGGGACTATGATACGCAGTATTTT.

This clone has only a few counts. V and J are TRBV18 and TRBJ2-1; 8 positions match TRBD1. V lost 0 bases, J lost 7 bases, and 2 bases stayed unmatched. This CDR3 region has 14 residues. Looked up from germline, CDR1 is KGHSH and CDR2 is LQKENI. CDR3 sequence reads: CASSPPGQVNEQFF. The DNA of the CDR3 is TGTGCCAGCTCACCACCGGGACAGGTAAATGAGCAGTTCTTC.

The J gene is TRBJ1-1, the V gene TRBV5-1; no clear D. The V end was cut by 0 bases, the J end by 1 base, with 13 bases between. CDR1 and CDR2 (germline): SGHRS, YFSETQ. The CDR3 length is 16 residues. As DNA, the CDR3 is TGCGCCAGCAGCTTGGATCTCCACACGGGGAACACTGAAGCTTTCTTT. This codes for CASSLDLHTGNTEAFF.

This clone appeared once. The CDR3 DNA reads as TGTGCCAGCAGCCGGGACAGGGGTATTTCACCCCTCCACTTT. As protein: CASSRDRGISPLHF. The chain uses TRBV6-2 or TRBV6-3 and TRBJ1-6; 10 bases match TRBD1. V lost 6 bases to trimming and J lost 9 bases; unmatched junction nucleotides: 5. The CDR3 length is 14 residues. Looked up from germline, CDR1 is MNHEY and CDR2 is SVGEGT.